This T cell receptor beta chain is drawn from a study of a mutant IDH1 vaccine in newly diagnosed glioma. Study-level background: Once 4-6 weeks had passed after radiotherapy alone, vaccination started, or it started with temozolomide cycles. Held at week 35, visit V12 was the safety follow-up, and visit V13 followed at week 47. Broader study findings: Pseudoprogression showed no apparent link to changes in top peripheral T cell clonotypes.

The CDR3 has 14 residues. Trimming pared 6 bases from V and 11 bases from J, leaving 19 bases between. From germline, CDR1 is MNHEY and CDR2 SVGAGI. Clones were read by immunoSEQ multiplex PCR, and TCRdb kept only the in-frame ones, dropping some. The data hold 30,000 or so clones, with roughly four fifths observed a single time. Time point here: week 47, end of study. Vaccination comprised doses that each held 300 ug of mutant IDH1 20-mer peptide, plus topical imiquimod. This clone was observed a few times. Its antigen is not known. V usage is TRBV6-5 and J usage is TRBJ1-4; TRBD1 might be the D (5 bases). The material sequenced was PBMCs, taken from a glioma patient whose treatment included an IDH1 peptide vaccine. This TCR was recovered from a man aged 25 to 45 with glioma. CDR3 amino acids: CASRDPQGKGKLFF. The CDR3 nucleotides read TGTGCCAGCAGGGACCCCCAGGGTAAAGGGAAACTGTTTTTT.